This TCR beta chain stems from a study of blood T cell repertoires in COVID-19. Study-wide context: Collection of acute and convalescent COVID-19 samples took place in the United States, Italy and Spain. From T cells, B-cell-depleted T cells, or PBMCs came the material, which was cDNA or gDNA.

Deletions cut 7 bases from V and 4 bases from J, with 16 bases between. The CDR3 runs to 14 residues. From germline, CDR1 is SGHTA and CDR2 FQGNSA. In the original analysis: Using reference gene primer amplification, nucleated cell counts were estimated. Assay: immunoSEQ multiplex PCR; the TCRdb copy retains only in-frame clones and omits some. D and trimming were read from the DNA, whereas the V and J calls and clone size are those reported in that table. The sample records 200,000 to 250,000 clones, roughly 90% being singletons. Patients from Seattle were sampled longitudinally, starting during active infection.

Input material: peripheral blood. The chain has TRBV7-2 and TRBJ1-1; tentatively, D is TRBD1 (6 bases). The TCR originated in a man aged 45-65 years with COVID-19, enrolled during active disease. The CDR3 spells CASTPQRGGTEAFF. The CDR3 region has the DNA TGTGCCAGCACCCCACAGAGGGGGGGCACTGAAGCTTTCTTT.